The rows below give T cell receptor beta chains drawn from one sample of a study of type 1 and type 2 diabetes patients. TCRdb processed the multiplex PCR reads anew with MiXCR; each CDR3 protein has one entry. This table holds fewer than 300,000 distinct CDR3 sequences, around 50% found once. The sequenced material came from peripheral blood mononuclear cells (PBMCs). The source of these receptors is a man aged 18 to 29 with type 2 diabetes. CDR3s include the opening cysteine and the closing phenylalanine or tryptophan. The D gene is left open where the match is weak. Where a row states a size, it is once, few, many or the class of an expanded clone; other rows omit it.

size,length,D,V,J,DNA,CDR3
few,16,TRBD2,TRBV19,TRBJ2-3,TGTGCCAGTTGTCTAGCGGGGGGGGGAACCACAGATACGCAGTATTTT,CASCLAGGGTTDTQYF
few,17,TRBD1,TRBV12-3/TRBV12-4,TRBJ2-6,TGTGCCAGCAGTCCCGGGACAGGGCGCTCTGGGGCCAACGTCCTGACTTTC,CASSPGTGRSGANVLTF
-,19,TRBD2,TRBV28,TRBJ2-7,TGTGCCAGCAGTTTAATATTCGAGCGGGAAGGGGCTTTCATTATCGAGCAGTACTTC,CASSLIFEREGAFIIEQYF
-,14,-,TRBV7-2,TRBJ2-2,TGTGCCAGCAGCTTAGCCGGGGGAACCGGGGAGCTGTTTTTT,CASSLAGGTGELFF
-,14,-,TRBV20-1,TRBJ2-2,TGCAGTGCTAGTTCTTGGGCGAACACCGGGGAGCTGTTTTTT,CSASSWANTGELFF
few,14,-,TRBV7-3,TRBJ1-1,TGTGCCAGCAGCTTAAATACAGTGAACACTGAAGCTTTCTTT,CASSLNTVNTEAFF
-,13,TRBD1,TRBV29-1,TRBJ1-2,TGCAGCGTAGGACCACAGGGGGACTATGGCTACACCTTC,CSVGPQGDYGYTF
-,16,-,TRBV5-1,TRBJ2-2,TGCGCCAGCAGCCGGAGACAGGTCACATACACCGGGGAGCTGTTTTTT,CASSRRQVTYTGELFF
-,15,TRBD1,TRBV6-6,TRBJ2-7,TGTGCCAGCAGTAACCGGGACAGAGACTCCTACGAGCAGTACTTC,CASSNRDRDSYEQYF
-,15,-,TRBV6-1,TRBJ2-7,TGTGCCAGCAGTGCAAATCCCGCGAGCTCCTACGAGCAGTACTTC,CASSANPASSYEQYF
few,11,-,TRBV19,TRBJ2-7,TGTGCCAGTACCAACTCCTACGAGCAGTACTTC,CASTNSYEQYF
-,15,-,TRBV19,TRBJ1-4,TGTGCCAGTAGTGTCGGTGGGGCCCTGGAAGAAAAACTGTTTTTT,CASSVGGALEEKLFF
-,13,-,TRBV30,TRBJ1-5,TGTGCCTGGTCGGGAACCCTCAATCAGCCCCAGCATTTT,CAWSGTLNQPQHF
-,14,-,TRBV9,TRBJ2-4,TGTGCCAGCAGCGTTGAGAGGGTAGGGAACATTCAGTACTTC,CASSVERVGNIQYF
few,14,-,TRBV5-1,TRBJ2-7,TGCGCCAGCAGCTTCGGGGCAGGGCACTACGAGCAGTACTTC,CASSFGAGHYEQYF
-,14,-,TRBV4-3,TRBJ2-7,TGCGCCAGCAGCCAAGGGCGGGGAGCCTACGAGCAGTACTTC,CASSQGRGAYEQYF
-,17,TRBD2,TRBV19,TRBJ2-3,TGTGCCAGTAGTATGGACGCCGCGGGGGTTAACACAGATACGCAGTATTTT,CASSMDAAGVNTDTQYF
-,14,TRBD1,TRBV7-2,TRBJ1-1,TGTGCCAGCAGCCAATCAGGGGGCGCTGCTGAAGCTTTCTTT,CASSQSGGAAEAFF
-,15,TRBD1,TRBV5-1,TRBJ2-1,TGCGCCAGCAGCTCCCGGGACAGGGACTACAATGAGCAGTTCTTC,CASSSRDRDYNEQFF
few,14,-,TRBV12-3/TRBV12-4,TRBJ1-3,TGTGCCAGCAGTTCTGGTCGGTCTGGAAACACCATATATTTT,CASSSGRSGNTIYF
-,15,-,TRBV27,TRBJ1-2,TGTGCCAGCGCGGCTACGGTGATAGGTAACTATGGCTACACCTTC,CASAATVIGNYGYTF